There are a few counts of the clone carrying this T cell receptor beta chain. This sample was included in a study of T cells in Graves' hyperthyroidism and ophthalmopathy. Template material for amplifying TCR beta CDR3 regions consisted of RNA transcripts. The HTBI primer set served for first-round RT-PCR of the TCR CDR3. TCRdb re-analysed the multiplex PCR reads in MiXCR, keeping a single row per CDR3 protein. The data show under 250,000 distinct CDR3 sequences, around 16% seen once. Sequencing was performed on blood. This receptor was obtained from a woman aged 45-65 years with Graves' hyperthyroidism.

CDR3 DNA sequence: TGTGCCAGTAGCTTCAGAGATACGCAGTATTTT. Amino acids: CASSFRDTQYF. The chain employs TRBV19 and TRBJ2-3; D uncertain. The CDR3 extends over 11 amino acids. V gave up 6 bases and J gave up 5 bases, with 6 bases separating them. The germline V gene encodes CDR1 LNHDA and CDR2 SQIVND (reference sequence).